This TCR beta chain comes out of a study of regulatory T cells in long-lasting Graves disease (dated by TCRdb to about 2021). For the wider study: To count as having persistent Graves' disease, a patient had to have received antithyroid drug treatment for over 5 years with TSH receptor autoantibodies remaining persistently positive. The study was registered as a clinical trial and conducted in China. Persistent Graves' disease patients were compared with newly diagnosed Graves' disease patients by peripheral blood TCR sequencing and RNA sequencing. Persistent Graves' disease patients in the clinical cohort had taken antithyroid drugs for about 9.7 years on average. A total of roughly 35 samples underwent TCR sequencing: around 13 from persistent and around 20 from newly diagnosed Graves' disease patients.

General study outcomes and caveats: Persistent patients shared more public clonotypes among themselves (more than 2,500) than newly diagnosed patients did (roughly 920). Preferential use of TRBV28, TRBJ1-2 and TRBJ2-5 was observed in persistent disease, whereas TRBV20-1 and TRBJ2-1 were favored in newly diagnosed disease. Lower TCR Shannon entropy and fewer highly expanded clones were observed in persistent Graves' disease patients than in newly diagnosed patients, which suggested clonal expansion. The study examined only peripheral blood because the primary lesion, thyroid tissue, could not be accessed. Sequencing and analysis were limited to the TCR beta chain. The authors noted that the small sample size was a limitation that may lower accuracy.

The germline V end is reduced by 0 bases and the J end by 5 bases; junction bases left unmatched: 11. The CDR3 goes from the cysteine to the phenylalanine over 16 residues. Just the 48-base CDR3 DNA is kept, in frame starting at base 1. CDR1 GTSNPN and CDR2 SVGIG are derived from the germline V gene (reference sequence). Libraries were made using multiplex PCR. Reads for this sample came from an Illumina HiSeq 4000. CDR3 regions were amplified by Arm-PCR with iRepertoire HTBI primers to construct TCR beta libraries. Before sequencing, the PCR products went through gel purification. As for the authors' bioinformatics: A total of 62 TRBV and approximately 13 TRBJ segments were identified across samples and were used for gene usage analysis of CDR3 amino acid clonotypes. COPE and FqMerger were used to merge filtered high-quality paired reads into contigs. Contigs were aligned with BLAST to IMGT TRBV, TRBD and TRBJ reference genes, and CDR3 was defined per IMGT. Any clonotype with a frequency above 0.1% was counted as a highly expanded clone. Repertoire diversity was measured by Shannon entropy, and V-J evenness by the Gini coefficient. Public clonotypes were defined as clonotypes shared by more than one individual. TCRdb reran the public reads through fastp at Q25 and MiXCR, keeping productive beta chains. Identical CDR3 proteins give one entry, which carries the most common genes and DNA. TCRdb's processing, not the authors' own work, is the source of the V and J calls. The sample contains around 400,000 distinct CDR3 sequences, roughly a quarter of them found a single time. The top ten clonotypes cover about 27% of the sample.

Reading the label with the study, this specimen's time point is: persistent/refractory GD, antithyroid drugs over 5 years with positive TRAb. RNA was extracted from PBMCs in TRIzol for both TCR sequencing and RNA sequencing. The diagnosis of Graves' disease followed American Thyroid Association guidelines. Patients were recruited from an endocrinology department in Xi'an, China. Each patient gave approximately 9.7 milliliters of peripheral blood, collected in an EDTA anticoagulant tube. PBMCs were isolated by Ficoll Paque Plus density gradient separation without further T cell sorting. An Agilent 2100 Bioanalyzer and agarose gel were used to check RNA quality, while a NanoDrop 2000 measured RNA concentration. Notes on this clonotype: Its binding antigen is unknown. One base away there is no much larger clone; base qualities are not given.

The sequence came from a female donor with Graves disease. The chain is encoded by TRBV30 joined to TRBJ2-7; 9 of the junction bases match TRBD1. Sequenced material: peripheral blood mononuclear cells (PBMCs), taken when the disease was refractory, from a patient treated with antithyroid drugs. The CDR3 reads as follows: CAWSVRRGTGTDEQYF. The DNA sequence is as follows: TGTGCCTGGAGTGTACGTCGCGGGACAGGGACCGACGAGCAGTACTTC.